This TCR beta chain is drawn from a study of blood T cell repertoires in COVID-19. Generated by immunoSEQ multiplex PCR, the TCRdb table keeps only in-frame clones and is missing some. The repertoire has around 200,000 clones, approximately 83% of them found once; the top ten carry approximately 4.8%. The trim removed 3 bases at V and 0 bases at J, leaving 7 bases unmatched. This CDR3 region has 16 residues. Germline V CDR1 and CDR2: MGHRA, YSYEKL. The sample consisted of peripheral blood. This TCR was sampled from a man aged 50 to 60 with active or convalescent COVID-19. The gene calls are TRBV4-1 and TRBJ1-1, with 7 bases lining up with TRBD1. The CDR3 loop is CASSHPRQGMNTEAFF. The DNA for the CDR3 is TGCGCCAGCAGCCACCCACGACAGGGCATGAACACTGAAGCTTTCTTT.